The 27 T cell receptor beta chains below were found in one sample sequenced in a study of cytomegalovirus exposure and HLA in healthy donors. PCR used 60 Vbeta primers and 13 Jbeta primers. Libraries were prepared by immunoSEQ multiplex PCR; TCRdb keeps only in-frame clonotypes and omits some of them. The table shows 200,000 or so clones, with about four fifths occurring only once. Sequenced sample: PBMCs. These receptor sequences come from a boy younger than 18 in good health and CMV-seronegative.

In its sample, this clone was seen a few times. V gene TRBV29-1 combines with J gene TRBJ1-1; tentatively, D is TRBD1 (6 bases). The CDR3 runs to 13 residues. Germline CDR1 reads SQVTM; CDR2 reads ANQGSEA. V lost 6 bases, J lost 1 base, and 12 bases lay in between. The CDR3 DNA is TGCAGCGTGAATACAGGGAAGAACACTGAAGCTTTCTTT. This encodes CSVNTGKNTEAFF. The full variable domain, in which reference TRBV29-1 and TRBJ1-1 provide the parts outside the CDR3, is SAVISQKPSRDICQRGTSLTIQCQVDSQVTMMFWYRQQPGQSLTLIATANQGSEATYESGFVIDKFPISRPNLTFSTLTVSNMSPEDSSIYLCSVNTGKNTEAFFGQGTRLTVV.

J is TRBJ2-4 and V is TRBV4-3, with no clear D. The CDR3 contains 14 residues. Germline CDR1 LGHNA, CDR2 YSLEER. Trimming stripped 4 bases from V and 0 bases from J, with 7 bases between. The CDR3 bases are TGCGCCAGCAGCCCAACGGTAGCCAAAAACATTCAGTACTTC. Its protein product is CASSPTVAKNIQYF.

V and J are TRBV28 and TRBJ1-3; TRBD1 matches 7 bases. V was pared by 6 bases and J by 6 bases, with 11 bases of the junction left unmatched. The length of the CDR3 is 15 residues. Germline lookup yields CDR1 MDHEN and CDR2 SYDVKM. The CDR3: CASSLTGTELNTIYF. CDR3 bases: TGTGCCAGCAGCCTAACTGGGACAGAACTAAACACCATATATTTT.

The J gene is TRBJ1-4, the V gene TRBV7-9; 8 bases fit TRBD1. CDR3 size: 15 residues. V shed 3 bases, J shed 5 bases, and the junction held 5 bases outside the gene matches. Germline V gives CDR1 SEHNR, CDR2 FQNEAQ (reference sequence). CDR3 region: CASSFGQGGNEKLFF. The CDR3 DNA reads as TGTGCCAGCAGCTTTGGACAGGGAGGAAATGAAAAACTGTTTTTT.

The CDR3 here is CASSPWASASSYEQYF. The CDR3 DNA reads TGTGCCAGCAGTCCCTGGGCTAGCGCCTCCTCCTACGAGCAGTACTTC. The chain recombines TRBV27 with TRBJ2-7; tentatively, D is TRBD2 (6 bases). The germline gives CDR1 MNHEY, CDR2 SMNVEV (reference sequence). V was clipped by 5 bases and J by 0 bases, with 17 bases between them. The length of the CDR3 is 16 residues.

This chain joins TRBV5-8 and TRBJ1-2; 9 nucleotides align to TRBD1. Germline CDR1 reads SGHTS; CDR2 reads YDEGEE. CDR3 length: 15 residues. Losses at the gene ends were 4 bases for V and 2 bases for J; bases not matched to a gene: 6. The DNA of the CDR3 is TGTGCCAGCAGCCCTCGGACAGGGGAAAACTATGGCTACACCTTC. It codes for CASSPRTGENYGYTF. The full variable domain, in which reference TRBV5-8 and TRBJ1-2 provide the parts outside the CDR3, is EAGVTQSPTHLIKTRGQQATLRCSPISGHTSVYWYQQALGLGLQFLLWYDEGEERNRGNFPPRFSGRQFPNYSSELNVNALELEDSALYLCASSPRTGENYGYTFGSGTRLTVV.

Of note for this clone: The germline gene is not matched at one end of the junction; a read error may be the cause. The chain links TRBV4-1 to TRBJ2-7, with 11 nucleotides matching TRBD2. From germline, CDR1 is MGHRA and CDR2 YSYEKL. The CDR3 spans 16 residues. In DNA, the CDR3 is TGCGCCGGCAGCCAGCCACTAGCGGGAGCTCCGGGCGAGCAGTACTTC. This encodes CAGSQPLAGAPGEQYF.

The chain employs TRBV9 and TRBJ2-7; 7 bases map to TRBD1. The CDR3 extends over 14 amino acids. The V gene's germline CDR1 is SGDLS and CDR2 YYNGEE. The V gene end was trimmed by 4 bases and the J gene end by 2 bases; junction bases not matched to a gene: 6. DNA of the CDR3: TGTGCCAGCAGCTCCGGGACAGCAACCTACGAGCAGTACTTC. Residues: CASSSGTATYEQYF. Drawing the rest from reference TRBV9 and TRBJ2-7, the complete variable domain is DSGVTQTPKHLITATGQRVTLRCSPRSGDLSVYWYQQSLDQGLQFLIQYYNGEERAKGNILERFSAQQFPDLHSELNLSSLELGDSALYFCASSSGTATYEQYFGPGTRLTVT.

The chain employs TRBV28 and TRBJ2-6; TRBD1 aligns across 7 bases. This CDR3 comprises 16 residues. Germline V gene sequence: CDR1 MDHEN, CDR2 SYDVKM. J was trimmed by 0 bases and V by 10 bases; bases with no gene match: 9. As DNA, the CDR3 is TGTGCCACAGGACAGGCGGACCTCTCTGGGGCCAACGTCCTGACTTTC. Translating it yields CATGQADLSGANVLTF.

V and J are TRBV2 and TRBJ1-1; D perhaps matches TRBD1 (5 bases). Trimming took 8 bases from V and 4 from J, leaving 11 bases between them. The CDR3 loop spans 12 amino acids. Looked up from germline, CDR1 is SNHLY and CDR2 is FYNNEI. The CDR3 DNA is TGTGCCAGCGGTTCGGGGGGCACTGAAGCTTTCTTT. Its protein product is CASGSGGTEAFF.

This clone was picked up a small number of times. V and J are TRBV2 and TRBJ1-5; TRBD1 might be the D (6 bases). CDR3 length equals 14 residues. Trimming took 3 bases from V and 4 from J, leaving 10 bases between them. Germline V gives CDR1 SNHLY, CDR2 FYNNEI. The CDR3 reads CASSERDTNQPQHF. The CDR3 nucleotides read TGTGCCAGCAGTGAGAGGGACACAAATCAGCCCCAGCATTTT.

Only a few counts were recorded for this clone. V is TRBV13 and J is TRBJ2-5; 9 nucleotides match TRBD2. In germline, CDR1 is PRHDT, CDR2 FYEKMQ (reference sequence). There are 17 residues in the CDR3. The ends lost 0 bases at V and 1 base at J; junction bases unmatched: 6. The CDR3 DNA reads TGTGCCAGCAGCTTAGGCCACCAGCGGGAGGTCCAAGAGACCCAGTACTTC. As protein: CASSLGHQREVQETQYF.

This clone was observed a handful of times. The chain combines TRBV28 with TRBJ1-1; the D is unclear. CDR1 is MDHEN and CDR2 is SYDVKM in the germline V gene. V was cut by 6 bases and J by 5 bases, with 10 bases left in between. The CDR3 contains 12 residues. CDR3 sequence: CASSGGRTEAFF. CDR3 nucleotides: TGTGCCAGCAGCGGCGGGAGGACTGAAGCTTTCTTT.

This clone was observed a handful of times. The chain couples TRBV16 to TRBJ1-2; D is uncertain. This CDR3 is 13 amino acids long. In germline, CDR1 is KGHSY, CDR2 FQNENV. Trimming took 6 bases from V and 1 from J, leaving 9 bases between them. The CDR3 DNA reads as TGTGCCAGCAGGCAGACTAGTAACTATGGCTACACCTTC. It codes for CASRQTSNYGYTF.

This rearrangement joins TRBV27 to TRBJ2-7, with TRBD2 matching over 9 bases. Germline V gives CDR1 MNHEY, CDR2 SMNVEV (reference sequence). After removal of 1 base from V and 5 bases from J, the junction contained 6 bases not matched to a gene. This CDR3 comprises 15 residues. As DNA, the CDR3 is TGTGCCAGCAGTTTATTTAGGGGACTAGCAAACGAGCAGTACTTC. Amino acids: CASSLFRGLANEQYF.

The V call is TRBV5-4, the J call TRBJ2-2; 7 bases fit TRBD2. The CDR3 spans 16 residues. CDR1 and CDR2 (germline): SGHNT, YYREEE (reference sequence). Germline trimming cut 2 bases from V and 3 bases from J; bases unmatched to any gene: 7. CDR3 sequence (DNA): TGTGCCAGCAGCTTAGGTGGGAGGGCCCACACCGGGGAGCTGTTTTTT. This sequence encodes CASSLGGRAHTGELFF.

The rearrangement joins TRBV7-3 to TRBJ2-1; 7 bases line up with TRBD1. The CDR3 covers 15 residues. The germline CDR1 and CDR2 sequences are SGHTA and FQGTGA. V lost 4 bases to trimming and J lost 3 bases; unmatched junction nucleotides: 6. In nucleotides, the CDR3 is TGTGCCAGCAGCTCCAGGGGGACAGACTACAATGAGCAGTTCTTC. Protein product: CASSSRGTDYNEQFF. The variable domain in full, completed from reference TRBV7-3 and TRBJ2-1, reads GAGVSQTPSNKVTEKGKYVELRCDPISGHTALYWYRQSLGQGPEFLIYFQGTGAADDSGLPNDRFFAVRPEGSVSTLKIQRTERGDSAVYLCASSSRGTDYNEQFFGPGTRLTVL.

The V call is TRBV7-2, the J call TRBJ1-1; no clear D. The CDR3 is 14 amino acids. The V and J ends lost 0 bases and 11 bases respectively, with 16 bases between them. Per the germline V gene, CDR1 is SGHTA and CDR2 is FQGNSA. CDR3 DNA: TGTGCCAGCAGCTTAGCCATGGCGGTTGTAAGGGCTTTCTTT. It yields the protein CASSLAMAVVRAFF.

The CDR3 DNA follows: TGTGCCAGCGGGACCGGGTGGGGGGTTACCTACGAGCAGTACTTC. This codes for CASGTGWGVTYEQYF. The V gene is TRBV7-8, the J gene TRBJ2-7; TRBD2 is a possible D gene (6 bases). Germline assignment: CDR1 SGHVS and CDR2 FQNEAQ. V dropped 8 bases and J dropped 2 bases, with 19 bases sitting between them. The CDR3 has 15 residues.

This clone turned up a few times. The chain links TRBV7-9 to TRBJ2-5, with TRBD1 identical over 7 bases. CDR1 SEHNR and CDR2 FQNEAQ come from the germline V gene (reference sequence). This CDR3 spans 14 amino acids. Trimming at V came to 1 base and at J to 9 bases, leaving 8 bases not matched to a gene. The CDR3 nucleotides are TGTGCCAGCAGCTTAGACCGGGACAGTCGGGCCCAGTACTTC. It codes for CASSLDRDSRAQYF.

The V gene is TRBV20-1, the J gene TRBJ1-2; a possible D gene is TRBD1 (5 bases). V was trimmed by 4 bases and J by 8 bases, leaving 11 bases between them. The CDR3 totals 11 residues. From germline, CDR1 is DFQATT and CDR2 SNEGSKA (reference sequence). CDR3 protein: CSAIQAGGYTF. The CDR3 coding sequence is TGCAGTGCTATACAGGCGGGGGGCTACACCTTC.

V usage is TRBV6-5 and J usage is TRBJ1-2, with 7 bases that match TRBD1. The CDR3 is 16 amino acids. Trimming cost V 2 bases and J 2 bases; bases outside gene matches: 8. Per germline, CDR1 MNHEY and CDR2 SVGAGI. The CDR3 DNA is TGTGCCAGCAGTTACCCCAGACAGGGCCGAAACTATGGCTACACCTTC. It yields the protein CASSYPRQGRNYGYTF.

This clone has more than one count but fewer than ten. Sequence at one end of the junction differs from germline and may be a read error. V is TRBV28 and J is TRBJ1-1; perhaps TRBD1 as D (6 bases). Germline CDR1 reads MDHEN; CDR2 reads SYDVKM. The CDR3 extends over 15 amino acids. The CDR3 spells CASSTIQGDSRFPPF. Here the CDR3 DNA reads TGTGCCAGCAGTACGATACAGGGTGATTCACGCTTCCCGCCCTTT. The variable domain in full, with the rest retrieved from reference TRBV28 and TRBJ1-1, is DVKVTQSSRYLVKRTGEKVFLECVQDMDHENMFWYRQDPGLGLRLIYFSYDVKMKEKGDIPEGYSVSREKKERFSLILESASTNQTSMYLCASSTIQGDSRFPPFGQGTRLTVV.

The chain's CDR3 is CSTWGGPGNTGELFF. In nucleotides, the CDR3 is TGCAGCACGTGGGGAGGGCCTGGGAACACCGGGGAGCTGTTTTTT. The chain couples TRBV29-1 to TRBJ2-2; TRBD2 matches at 7 bases. Unmatched junction bases numbered 10, after V lost 8 bases and J lost 1 base. Per the germline V gene, CDR1 is SQVTM and CDR2 is ANQGSEA. There are 15 residues in the CDR3.

CDR3 protein: CASSFPSDRADAGNTIYF. As DNA, the CDR3 is TGTGCCAGCAGCTTCCCCTCTGACAGGGCCGACGCTGGAAACACCATATATTTT. The rearrangement joins TRBV7-6 to TRBJ1-3, with 7 bases that match TRBD1. CDR1 and CDR2 from the germline V gene are SGHVS and FNYEAQ. The CDR3 totals 18 residues. V lost 3 bases and J lost 2; bases outside the gene matches: 13. Complete variable domain (other parts from reference TRBV7-6 and TRBJ1-3): GAGVSQSPRYKVTKRGQDVALRCDPISGHVSLYWYRQALGQGPEFLTYFNYEAQQDKSGLPNDRFSAERPEGSISTLTIQRTEQRDSAMYRCASSFPSDRADAGNTIYFGEGSWLTVV.

A note on this clone: Within the sample, other DNA sequences also encode this same CDR3. The V gene is TRBV5-1, the J gene TRBJ1-2, with 7 nucleotides matching TRBD1. Germline lookup yields CDR1 SGHRS and CDR2 YFSETQ. The CDR3 covers 14 residues. Trimming removed 0 bases from V and 8 bases from J; junction bases left unmatched: 7. This CDR3 reads CASSLGQGLGGYTF. The DNA for the CDR3 is TGCGCCAGCAGCTTGGGACAGGGCCTAGGAGGCTACACCTTC.

The rearrangement joins TRBV29-1 to TRBJ1-1, with a weak D call TRBD1 (5 bases). Germline CDR1 and CDR2: SQVTM and ANQGSEA. V lost 7 bases to trimming and J lost 11 bases, with 17 bases between them. This CDR3 comprises 11 residues. As DNA, the CDR3 is TGCAGCGCCGGGACCGGGAGAGAGGCTTTCTTT. Amino acids: CSAGTGREAFF.